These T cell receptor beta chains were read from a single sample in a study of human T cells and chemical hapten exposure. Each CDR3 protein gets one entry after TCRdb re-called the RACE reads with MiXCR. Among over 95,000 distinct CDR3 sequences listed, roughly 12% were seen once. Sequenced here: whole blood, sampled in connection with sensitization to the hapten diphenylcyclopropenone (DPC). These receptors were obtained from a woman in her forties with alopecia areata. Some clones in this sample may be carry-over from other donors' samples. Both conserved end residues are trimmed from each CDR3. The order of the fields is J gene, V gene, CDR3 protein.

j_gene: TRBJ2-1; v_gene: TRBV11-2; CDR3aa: ASSFLREANEQF
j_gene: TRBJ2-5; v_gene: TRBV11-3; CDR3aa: ASSLGGEGQETQY
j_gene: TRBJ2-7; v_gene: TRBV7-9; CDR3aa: ASSPPLAGVYEQY
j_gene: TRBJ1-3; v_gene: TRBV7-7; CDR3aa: ASSLDGSSGNTIY
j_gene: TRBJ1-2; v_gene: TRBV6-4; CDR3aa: ASSDSQGGNGYT
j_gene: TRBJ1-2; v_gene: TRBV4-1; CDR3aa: ASSGTPVPNYGYT
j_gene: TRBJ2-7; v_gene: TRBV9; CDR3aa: ASSGKGQGVSYGEQY
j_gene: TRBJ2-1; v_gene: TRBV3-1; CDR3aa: ASSQEYRRQF
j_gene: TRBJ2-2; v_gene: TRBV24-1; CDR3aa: ATSDMGTGTTGELF
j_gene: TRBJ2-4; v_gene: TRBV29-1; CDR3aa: SVGRAGGIQY
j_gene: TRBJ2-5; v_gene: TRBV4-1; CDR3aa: ASSQGSSGGKETQY
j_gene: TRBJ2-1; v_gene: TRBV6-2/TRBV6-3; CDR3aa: ASSYSGSYNEQF
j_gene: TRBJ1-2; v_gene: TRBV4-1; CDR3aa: ASSQPRQGRKFV
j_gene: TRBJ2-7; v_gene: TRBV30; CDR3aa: AWSVDSSGSYEQY
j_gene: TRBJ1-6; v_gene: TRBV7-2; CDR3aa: ASSPGHGLYSPLH
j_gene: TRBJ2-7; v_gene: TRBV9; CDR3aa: ASSVAVTSEQY
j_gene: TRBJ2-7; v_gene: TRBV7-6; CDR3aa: ASSLGQRTLEQY
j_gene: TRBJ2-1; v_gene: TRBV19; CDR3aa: ASSRGTYNEQF
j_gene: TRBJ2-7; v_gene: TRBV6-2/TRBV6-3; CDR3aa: ASSSDRDSYEQY
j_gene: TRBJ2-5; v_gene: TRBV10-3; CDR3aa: AISVAGQETQY
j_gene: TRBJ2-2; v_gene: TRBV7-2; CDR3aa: ASSLDTFNTGELF
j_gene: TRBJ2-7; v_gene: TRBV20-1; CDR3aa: SAQRLAGDEQY
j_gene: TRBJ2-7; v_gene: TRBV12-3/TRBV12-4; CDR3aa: ASSPRWRAAYEQY
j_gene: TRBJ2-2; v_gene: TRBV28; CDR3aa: ASNMWSYTGELF
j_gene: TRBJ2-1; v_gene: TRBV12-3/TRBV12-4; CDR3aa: ASSNGGGYNEQF
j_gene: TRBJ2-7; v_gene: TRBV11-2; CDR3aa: ASSYRGEQY
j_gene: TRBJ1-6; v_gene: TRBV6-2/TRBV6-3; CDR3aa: ASSYYPVSGTENSPLH
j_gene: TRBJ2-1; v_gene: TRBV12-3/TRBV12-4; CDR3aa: ASSPRLAGPYNEQF
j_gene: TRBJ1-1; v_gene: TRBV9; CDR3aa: ASSVDRSMNTEAF
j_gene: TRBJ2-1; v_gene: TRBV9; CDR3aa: ASSGGHRGQF
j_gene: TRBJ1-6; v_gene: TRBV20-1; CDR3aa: SASGPAGPLH
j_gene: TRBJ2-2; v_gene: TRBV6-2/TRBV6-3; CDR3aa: ASSFRQNTGELF
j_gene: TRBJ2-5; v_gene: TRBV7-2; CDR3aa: ASSLVSQETQY
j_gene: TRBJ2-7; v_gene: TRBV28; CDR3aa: ASSSPGAQEQY
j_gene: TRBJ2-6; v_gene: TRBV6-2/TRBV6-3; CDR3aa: ASNHRDSGANVLT
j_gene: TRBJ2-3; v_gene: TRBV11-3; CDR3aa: ASSQAGRQNTDTQY
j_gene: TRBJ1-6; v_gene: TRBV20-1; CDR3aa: SASPGQSLYNSPLH
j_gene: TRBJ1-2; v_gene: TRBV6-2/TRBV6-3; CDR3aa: ASSADKDYGYT
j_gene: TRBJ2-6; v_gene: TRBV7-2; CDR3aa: ASSLVGTGSGANVLT
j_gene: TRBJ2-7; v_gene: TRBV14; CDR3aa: ASSQESLWYEQY
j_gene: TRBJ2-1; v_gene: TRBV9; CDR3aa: ASSVATGGSRNEQF
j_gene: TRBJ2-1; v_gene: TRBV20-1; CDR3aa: SARASGYSYNEQF
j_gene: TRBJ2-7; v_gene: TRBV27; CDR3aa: ASSFFGVPGEQY
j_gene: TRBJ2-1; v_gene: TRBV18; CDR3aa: ASSPPRSPGSYNEQF
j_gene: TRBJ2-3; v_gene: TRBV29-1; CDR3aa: SVEARPDTQY
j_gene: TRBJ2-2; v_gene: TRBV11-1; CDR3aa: ASLRRGTATGELF
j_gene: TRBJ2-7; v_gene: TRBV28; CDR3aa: ASRSGTIYEQY
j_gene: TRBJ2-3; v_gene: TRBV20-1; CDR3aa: SARDSGPLTDTQY
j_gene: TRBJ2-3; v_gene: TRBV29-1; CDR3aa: SARNSGTDTQY
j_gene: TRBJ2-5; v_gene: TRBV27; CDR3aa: ASRTSLEETQY
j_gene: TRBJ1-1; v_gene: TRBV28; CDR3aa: ASGRDISNTEAF
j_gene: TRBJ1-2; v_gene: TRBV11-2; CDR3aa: ASSFGTGSDRYT
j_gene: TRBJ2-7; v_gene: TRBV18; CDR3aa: ASSPTRTGSEQY
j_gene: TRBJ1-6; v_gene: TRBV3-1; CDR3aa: ASSPRSGYGSPLH
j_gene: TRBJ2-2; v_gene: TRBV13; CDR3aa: ASSYFEPGELF
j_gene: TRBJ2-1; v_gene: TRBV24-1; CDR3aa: ATRFGRPNEQF
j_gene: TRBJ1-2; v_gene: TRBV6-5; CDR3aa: ASSYNGDRGNLYGYT
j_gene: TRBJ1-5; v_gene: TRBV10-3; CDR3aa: AISERGNQPQH
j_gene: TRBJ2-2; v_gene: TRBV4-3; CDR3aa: ASSQQGTTTGDLF
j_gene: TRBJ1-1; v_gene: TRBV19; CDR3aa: AFAPGGFGNTEAF